Listed here is a single T cell receptor (beta chain). Antigen: not known. Generated by immunoSEQ multiplex PCR, the TCRdb table keeps only in-frame clones and is missing some. The table records 70,000 to 75,000 clones, about 85% of them present only once. This sample was included in a study of T cell responses to AZD1222 COVID-19 vaccine. Broader study findings: Close to half of spike-specific TCRs reportedly recognize unmutated variant regions. Repertoire sampling happened only post peak T cell response. Baseline serology detected seropositivity in only six AZD1222 recipients. Donors, mostly white British, included more females; clonal diversity was possibly underestimated.

Trimming left V 4 bases short and J 4 bases short, with 8 bases between. The CDR3 spans 12 residues. From germline, CDR1 is SGHRS and CDR2 YFSETQ. The J gene is TRBJ1-1, the V gene TRBV5-1; D remains ambiguous. The clonotype was recovered from an adult who received the AZD1222 COVID-19 vaccine. Sequences were derived from peripheral blood, sampled 28 days after the second AZD1222 dose. As DNA, the CDR3 is TGCGCCAGCAGCCCGGGCCTCACTGAAGCTTTCTTT. It specifies CASSPGLTEAFF.